What follows describes a single T cell receptor (beta chain). This entry comes from a study of blood T cell repertoires in COVID-19. About the study: The origin of the acute and convalescent COVID-19 samples was the United States, Italy and Spain. Sources were T cells, B-cell-depleted T cells, or PBMCs; the material itself was cDNA or gDNA.

In the authors' methods: How many nucleated cells were present was estimated from reference gene primer amplification. TCRdb's copy holds only in-frame clones and misses some; the assay was immunoSEQ multiplex PCR. V, J and clone size reflect that table, while D and trimming were determined from the DNA. The table lists 55,000 to 80,000 clones, around four fifths of them singletons, with over 4.5% in the top ten. J lost 5 bases, V lost 6 bases, and 7 bases had no gene match. Per the germline V gene, CDR1 is MRHNA and CDR2 is SNTAGT. This CDR3 region has 15 residues. The sequence derives from a man between 45 and 60 years old with active COVID-19. V and J are TRBV6-4 and TRBJ2-2; 9 bases match TRBD1. The sequenced material came from peripheral blood. The CDR3 here is CASSSGTGLTGELFF. In DNA, the CDR3 is TGTGCCAGCAGCTCCGGGACAGGGTTGACCGGGGAGCTGTTTTTT.